The entry that follows covers one TCR beta chain sequence. The antigen is unknown. This CDR3 is also generated by other DNA sequences in the sample. This entry comes from a study of cytomegalovirus exposure and HLA in healthy donors. Study-wide background: Earlier, 117 million unique TCR beta sequences were recovered from 170 million or so T cells by an analysis.

When sampled, the donors appeared nominally healthy, though they likely had unrecorded immune exposures. CDR3 length equals 13 residues. Germline V gene sequence: CDR1 SNHLY, CDR2 FYNNEI. Trimming shortened V by 7 bases and J by 0 bases, and 6 bases separated the two germline ends. Study observations and caveats: For most TCR beta V segments, an earlier analysis put the productive rate at about 87% or about 30% of the time.

With 60 Vbeta and 13 Jbeta primers, the PCR was carried out. Original handling: In a later analysis, 79 million or so unique TCR beta chains included roughly 11 million shared by two or more donors. Method: immunoSEQ multiplex PCR; TCRdb's copy keeps in-frame clones and lacks some. That table furnishes V, J and clone size, whereas the DNA furnished D and trimming. This sample carries more than 85,000 clones, about 75% of them seen once, and the ten largest clones take around a tenth. This clonotype was obtained from a man younger than 40 in good health and CMV-seropositive. Sample: PBMCs. This chain uses TRBV2 with TRBJ1-4; D is undetermined. CDR3 DNA: TGTGCCAGCATGCGGGCAACTAATGAAAAACTGTTTTTT. Translated: CASMRATNEKLFF.